Below, 5 T cell receptor beta chains from the same sample are listed, as sequenced in a study of blood T cell repertoires in COVID-19. TCRdb's table, derived via immunoSEQ multiplex PCR, lists solely in-frame clones and lacks some. The sample includes about 26,000 clones, around two thirds seen only once; the top ten take under 7.5%. Input material: peripheral blood. The receptors stem from a man aged 55 to 70 with active or convalescent COVID-19.

The rearrangement links TRBV29-1 to TRBJ2-7, with D hard to call. Germline V gene data show CDR1 as SQVTM and CDR2 as ANQGSEA. V was shortened by 4 bases and J by 0 bases, with 10 bases between the two germline ends. The CDR3 length is 13 residues. The CDR3 bases are TGCAGCGTTGCTTACTCTTACTCCTACGAGCAGTACTTC. As protein: CSVAYSYSYEQYF.

The count of this clone is one. The chain has TRBV30 and TRBJ1-1, with D maybe TRBD1 (6 bases). The germline gives CDR1 GTSNPN, CDR2 SVGIG (reference sequence). Trimming shortened V by 3 bases and J by 0 bases, and 11 bases separated the two germline ends. CDR3 size: 14 residues. The DNA for the CDR3 is TGTGCCTGGAGAGCTGGACAGTTGAACACTGAAGCTTTCTTT. The encoded protein is CAWRAGQLNTEAFF.

This clone was counted a few times. CDR3 sequence: CASTRAQTLNYGYTF. Written as DNA, the CDR3 is TGTGCCAGTACGAGGGCGCAGACCCTAAACTATGGCTACACCTTC. The chain employs TRBV19 and TRBJ1-2; D is unresolved. V lost 7 bases and J lost 2, with 17 bases in between. The germline CDR1 and CDR2 sequences are LNHDA and SQIVND (reference sequence). CDR3 length: 15 amino acids.

The genes are TRBV29-1 and TRBJ2-7, with TRBD1 matching 8 bases. The CDR3 is made up of 12 amino acids. The J segment lost 4 bases and the V segment lost 6 bases, leaving 5 bases of the junction unmatched. Germline V gene data show CDR1 as SQVTM and CDR2 as ANQGSEA. This CDR3 is CSVDRQGYEQYF. Here the CDR3 DNA reads TGCAGCGTGGACCGACAGGGGTACGAGCAGTACTTC.

The genes are TRBV2 and TRBJ1-2, with D maybe TRBD1 (5 bases). Germline loops: CDR1 SNHLY, CDR2 FYNNEI. The CDR3 sequence is 13 residues long. V shed 3 bases and J shed 4 bases, with 9 bases lying between them. CDR3 sequence (DNA): TGTGCCAGCAGTGACGCCCAGGGCTATGGCTACACCTTC. It yields the protein CASSDAQGYGYTF. Looking up the rest from reference TRBV2 and TRBJ1-2 gives the full variable domain: EPEVTQTPSHQVTQMGQEVILRCVPISNHLYFYWYRQILGQKVEFLVSFYNNEISEKSEIFDDQFSVERPDGSNFTLKIRSTKLEDSAMYFCASSDAQGYGYTFGSGTRLTVV.